These 11 T cell receptor beta chains were all obtained from the same sample, sequenced in a study of blood T cell repertoires in COVID-19. TCRdb's table, derived via immunoSEQ multiplex PCR, lists solely in-frame clones and lacks some. The data contain roughly 260,000 clones, roughly 89% of them seen just once; the ten biggest clones take up approximately 2.8%. Material: PBMCs or T cells enriched from blood (not recorded which). These receptors all come from a woman under 40 with acute COVID-19.

The chain is built from TRBV30 and TRBJ1-5; D possibly corresponds to TRBD1 (5 bases). Germline assignment: CDR1 GTSNPN and CDR2 SVGIG (reference sequence). CDR3 length: 13 residues. Trimming left V 1 base short and J 11 bases short, with 15 bases between. Here the CDR3 reads CAWSGKAFRAQHF. The CDR3 region has the DNA TGTGCCTGGAGTGGGAAGGCTTTCAGGGCCCAGCATTTT.

CDR3 protein: CASSQATFYGYTF. The CDR3 DNA reads as TGTGCCAGCAGCCAAGCTACCTTTTATGGCTACACCTTC. This chain links TRBV3-1 (or the pseudogene TRBV3-2) with TRBJ1-2; no clear D gene. The V gene's germline CDR1 is LGHDT and CDR2 YNNKEL (reference sequence). V was shortened by 1 base and J by 5 bases, with 8 bases between the two germline ends. This CDR3 has 13 residues.

This chain uses TRBV12-3 or TRBV12-4 with TRBJ1-3; D is unclear. This CDR3 contains 13 residues. V lost 5 bases and J lost 5, with 10 bases in between. CDR3 protein: CASSPVKRNTIYF. Written as DNA, the CDR3 is TGTGCCAGCAGTCCCGTCAAGCGAAACACCATATATTTT.

The J gene is TRBJ1-2, the V gene TRBV28; D might be TRBD1 (5 bases). V was pared by 6 bases and J by 6 bases, with 14 bases between. The germline CDR1 and CDR2 sequences are MDHEN and SYDVKM. The CDR3 consists of 13 residues. The CDR3 reads CASRPTGEDGYTF. The DNA of the CDR3 is TGTGCCAGCAGGCCTACAGGAGAAGATGGCTACACCTTC.

This chain joins TRBV10-1 and TRBJ1-1, with 7 nucleotides matching TRBD1. V lost 5 bases, J lost 0 bases, and 9 bases stayed unmatched. The CDR3 covers 16 residues. Germline V gene sequence: CDR1 WNHNN, CDR2 SYGVQD (reference sequence). The CDR3 here is CASSPGTENLNTEAFF. The CDR3 DNA is TGCGCCAGCAGTCCCGGGACAGAAAATTTGAACACTGAAGCTTTCTTT.

The chain has TRBV19 and TRBJ2-7, with D unresolved. The germline gives CDR1 LNHDA, CDR2 SQIVND (reference sequence). The CDR3 sequence is 11 residues long. V lost 5 bases and J lost 5, with 7 bases in between. The CDR3 bases are TGTGCCAGTAGTTGGGCCAACGAGCAGTACTTC. Translation gives CASSWANEQYF.

The CDR3 DNA is TGTGCCAGCAGCTTAGCTGACAGGGGGCGAGGGGAGCTGTTTTTT. The encoded protein is CASSLADRGRGELFF. The chain employs TRBV7-8 and TRBJ2-2; 10 bases align to TRBD1. The ends lost 0 bases at V and 8 bases at J; junction bases unmatched: 3. Germline V gene lookup returns CDR1 SGHVS and CDR2 FQNEAQ. CDR3 size: 15 residues.

The DNA for the CDR3 is TGTGCCAGTAGTCCCGGACAGGGAAGGGGAAATGAAAAACTGTTTTTT. Amino acid sequence: CASSPGQGRGNEKLFF. The gene calls are TRBV19 and TRBJ1-4, with 8 bases identical to TRBD1. The trim removed 5 bases at V and 5 bases at J, leaving 10 bases unmatched. Germline V gene data show CDR1 as LNHDA and CDR2 as SQIVND (reference sequence). The CDR3 sequence is 16 residues long.

This chain uses TRBV4-1 with TRBJ2-3, with 8 positions matching TRBD2. There are 16 residues in the CDR3. The J segment lost 6 bases and the V segment lost 3 bases, leaving 11 bases of the junction unmatched. CDR1 MGHRA and CDR2 YSYEKL come from the germline V gene. The CDR3 nucleotides read TGCGCCAGCAGCCAGCCCCGCAGCGGGGGTTCGGATACGCAGTATTTT. This gives the protein CASSQPRSGGSDTQYF.

This clone was counted a single time. The chain couples TRBV9 to TRBJ2-5; TRBD1 aligns across 8 bases. Germline-derived CDR1 and CDR2 are SGDLS and YYNGEE. Germline trimming cut 3 bases from V and 4 bases from J; bases unmatched to any gene: 2. CDR3 size: 13 residues. The CDR3 DNA is TGTGCCAGCAGCGCTGACAGGGGAGAGACCCAGTACTTC. Translating gives CASSADRGETQYF. The variable domain in full, with the rest retrieved from reference TRBV9 and TRBJ2-5, is DSGVTQTPKHLITATGQRVTLRCSPRSGDLSVYWYQQSLDQGLQFLIQYYNGEERAKGNILERFSAQQFPDLHSELNLSSLELGDSALYFCASSADRGETQYFGPGTRLLVL.

V usage is TRBV4-3 and J usage is TRBJ2-3; D perhaps matches TRBD2 (5 bases). This CDR3 contains 13 residues. Germline V gene sequence: CDR1 LGHNA, CDR2 YSLEER. V lost 6 bases and J lost 2, with 9 bases in between. In DNA form, the CDR3 reads TGCGCCAGCAGACTCGGACTCACAGATACGCAGTATTTT. Residues: CASRLGLTDTQYF.